The entry that follows covers one T cell receptor (beta chain) sequence. What it recognizes is unknown. Trimming removed 5 bases from V and 5 bases from J, with 21 bases in between. This CDR3 spans 17 amino acids. Germline-derived CDR1 and CDR2 are SNHLY and FYNNEI. 60 Vbeta and 13 Jbeta primers were used in PCR. Using immunoSEQ multiplex PCR, the repertoire was profiled, and TCRdb retains in-frame clones only, with some absent. The sample shows 90,000 to 110,000 clones, over 80% of them seen only once. The data stem from a study of cytomegalovirus exposure and HLA in healthy donors. Overall study findings and caveats: TCR beta sequences numbering around 15,000 were associated with HLA alleles at 0.05 false discovery rate in a later analysis. An analysis was carried out later, and it reportedly showed fewer N-insertions in an Asian-associated ancestry cluster than the approximately 670-donor mean.

J is TRBJ1-4 and V is TRBV2; the D gene is possibly TRBD1 (5 bases). The material sequenced was PBMCs. The sequence was collected from a man between 25 and 39 years old in good health and CMV-seropositive. Here the CDR3 reads CASSRSPGFVRNEKLFF. In nucleotides, the CDR3 is TGTGCCAGCAGTCGATCGCCAGGGTTTGTACGAAATGAAAAACTGTTTTTT.